These 27 T cell receptor gamma chains originate from one sample sequenced in a study of Vδ1+ human thymocytes. RNA was extracted from the cells and then reverse transcribed. CDR3 amplicons came from multiplex PCR with pooled V-gene forward and constant-region reverse primers. TCRdb redid clone calling on the multiplex PCR reads using CATT. The sample consists of about 22,000 gamma-chain clones, approximately 14% of them appearing once. Study-wide results and caveats: Thymic TRG and TRD repertoires appeared highly polyclonal.

These receptors have no known antigen. The specimen was Vdelta1+ gamma-delta thymocytes from the thymus. Subset here: FACS-sorted CD3+ TCRalphabeta- TCRVdelta1+ TCRVdelta2- thymocytes. Receptors originate from a child less than two years old who had congenital heart surgery.

Only a few counts were recorded for this clone. Mismatch with germline at one junction end may stem from a read error. The gene calls are TRGV5 and TRGJ1 or TRGJ2. The CDR3 extends over 11 amino acids. The germline V gene encodes CDR1 VINAFY and CDR2 YDVSNSKD. CDR3 sequence reads: CAPWDRPKKLF. The CDR3 DNA follows: TGTGCCCCCTGGGACAGGCCGAAGAAACTCTTT.

The rearrangement links TRGV2 to TRGJP2. CDR1 is EGSNGY and CDR2 is YDSYNSKV in the germline V gene. V shed 1 base, J shed 0 bases, and the junction held 5 bases outside the gene matches. This CDR3 is built from 16 residues. In DNA, the CDR3 is TGTGCCACCTGGGACGGTGACCATAGTAGTGATTGGATCAAGACGTTT. Translation gives CATWDGDHSSDWIKTF.

This clone appeared a few times. At one end, the junction sequence differs from germline, possibly due to a read error. The rearrangement links TRGV4 to TRGJP2. CDR1 and CDR2 from the germline V gene are EGSTGY and YDSYTSSV. The CDR3 has 18 amino acids. CDR3 sequence reads: CATWNGLPGILGDWIKTF. The CDR3 bases are TGTGCCACCTGGAATGGGCTCCCAGGGATTTTGGGTGATTGGATCAAGACGTTT.

About this clone: At one end, the junction sequence differs from germline, possibly due to a read error. V usage is TRGV4 and J usage is TRGJ1 or TRGJ2. CDR1 EGSTGY and CDR2 YDSYTSSV come from the germline V gene. This CDR3 is 14 amino acids long. As DNA, the CDR3 is TGTGCCACCTGGAATGGGCGAAGTCGCTATAAGAAACTCTTT. Protein sequence: CATWNGRSRYKKLF.

This sequence joins TRGV8 and TRGJ1 or TRGJ2. The CDR3 loop spans 14 amino acids. V lost 6 bases to trimming and J lost 5 bases; unmatched junction nucleotides: 13. CDR1 VENAVY and CDR2 YDSYNSRV come from the germline V gene. CDR3 coding DNA: TGTGCCACCTGGAATGCGAGCCGGGATTATAAGAAACTCTTT. This translates into CATWNASRDYKKLF.

This clone was picked up one time. The V and J genes are TRGV9 and TRGJ1 or TRGJ2. This CDR3 has 14 amino acids. Germline trimming cut 0 bases from V and 6 bases from J; bases unmatched to any gene: 8. Germline CDR1 GITISATS, CDR2 ISYDGTV (reference sequence). The CDR3 region is CALWEVQSSYKKLF. CDR3 DNA sequence: TGTGCCTTGTGGGAGGTGCAATCCAGTTATAAGAAACTCTTT.

This clone showed up just a few times. The chain uses TRGV2 and TRGJ1 or TRGJ2. J was trimmed by 5 bases and V by 3 bases; bases with no gene match: 13. CDR3 size: 15 residues. Germline-derived CDR1 and CDR2 are EGSNGY and YDSYNSKV. This CDR3 is CATWDLGGNDYKKLF. In nucleotides, the CDR3 is TGTGCCACCTGGGACTTGGGGGGTAACGATTATAAGAAACTCTTT.

The chain links TRGV8 to TRGJP2. The V segment lost 5 bases and the J segment 4 bases; nucleotides outside the gene matches: 4. Germline CDR1 reads VENAVY; CDR2 reads YDSYNSRV. The CDR3 totals 13 residues. The CDR3 sequence is CATWGNSDWIKTF. For the CDR3, the DNA is TGTGCCACCTGGGGGAATAGTGATTGGATCAAGACGTTT.

The V call is TRGV5, the J call TRGJ1 or TRGJ2. There are 13 residues in the CDR3. Germline V gene sequence: CDR1 VINAFY, CDR2 YDVSNSKD. Trimming at V came to 0 bases and at J to 9 bases, leaving 8 bases not matched to a gene. The CDR3, as DNA: TGTGCCACCTGGGACAGGGAGGATTTTAAGAAACTCTTT. It codes for CATWDREDFKKLF.

This clone has just a few counts. This chain connects TRGV2 to TRGJ1 or TRGJ2. Germline CDR1 is EGSNGY and CDR2 is YDSYNSKV. J was trimmed by 11 bases and V by 2 bases; bases with no gene match: 6. CDR3 length: 11 residues. The CDR3 protein is CATWDESEKLF. The CDR3 DNA sequence: TGTGCCACCTGGGACGAATCGGAGAAACTCTTT.

This clone was counted a few times. The J gene is TRGJ1 or TRGJ2, the V gene TRGV3. The germline V gene encodes CDR1 VTNTFY and CDR2 YDVSTARD (reference sequence). The CDR3 is 15 residues long. Trimming at V came to 5 bases and at J to 1 base, leaving 11 bases not matched to a gene. In DNA form, the CDR3 reads TGTGCCACCTGGGTAGGAAACATAAATTATTATAAGAAACTCTTT. It yields the protein CATWVGNINYYKKLF.

The rearrangement joins TRGV5 to TRGJP2. This CDR3 is 16 amino acids long. Germline CDR1 reads VINAFY; CDR2 reads YDVSNSKD. V gave up 0 bases and J gave up 0 bases; unmatched junction bases: 4. The CDR3 coding sequence is TGTGCCACCTGGGACAGGATATATAGTAGTGATTGGATCAAGACGTTT. This encodes CATWDRIYSSDWIKTF.

The rearrangement links TRGV2 to TRGJ1 or TRGJ2. Germline CDR1 and CDR2: EGSNGY and YDSYNSKV. The CDR3 is 14 residues long. V trimming: 0 bases; J trimming: 3 bases; junction bases outside the gene matches: 5. The chain's CDR3 is CATWDGRFYYKKLF. The CDR3 DNA reads as TGTGCCACCTGGGACGGGCGGTTTTATTATAAGAAACTCTTT.

This clone was found a few times. Sequence at one end of the junction differs from germline and may be a read error. This rearrangement joins TRGV9 to TRGJ1 or TRGJ2. The CDR3 totals 12 residues. Germline loops: CDR1 GITISATS, CDR2 ISYDGTV (reference sequence). Written as DNA, the CDR3 is TGCGCCTTGTGTGAGGGGGATTATAAGAAACTCTTT. The encoded protein is CALCEGDYKKLF.

V and J are TRGV9 and TRGJ1 or TRGJ2. The germline CDR1 and CDR2 sequences are GITISATS and ISYDGTV (reference sequence). The CDR3 covers 16 residues. Trimming cost V 0 bases and J 0 bases; bases outside gene matches: 8. The CDR3: CALWEVSPPNYYKKLF. The CDR3 DNA reads TGTGCCTTGTGGGAGGTGTCCCCGCCGAATTATTATAAGAAACTCTTT.

This rearrangement joins TRGV9 to TRGJP. Per the germline V gene, CDR1 is GITISATS and CDR2 is ISYDGTV (reference sequence). V lost 2 bases and J lost 5; bases outside the gene matches: 3. The CDR3 covers 16 residues. The CDR3 region has the DNA TGTGCCTTGTGGGAGGAGGAAGAGTTGGGCAAAAAAATCAAGGTATTT. Amino acid sequence: CALWEEEELGKKIKVF.

The chain carries TRGV3 and TRGJ1 or TRGJ2. Germline V gives CDR1 VTNTFY, CDR2 YDVSTARD (reference sequence). V was pared by 5 bases and J by 10 bases, with 8 bases of the junction left unmatched. The CDR3 is 11 amino acids. The CDR3 DNA reads TGTGCCACCTGGGTCCAATTAAAGAAACTCTTT. Encoded protein: CATWVQLKKLF.

In this sample, this clone turned up a few times. This chain uses TRGV4 with TRGJ1 or TRGJ2. J gave up 8 bases and V 6 bases, and 7 bases lay outside the gene matches. The CDR3 consists of 11 residues. The germline gives CDR1 EGSTGY, CDR2 YDSYTSSV. The CDR3 nucleotides read TGTGCCACCTGGAATGAAGATAAGAAACTCTTT. As protein: CATWNEDKKLF.

The gene calls are TRGV9 and TRGJ1 or TRGJ2. The CDR3 is 12 residues long. V lost 0 bases, J lost 11 bases, and 7 bases stayed unmatched. Germline CDR1 and CDR2: GITISATS and ISYDGTV (reference sequence). CDR3 sequence reads: CALWEVRTEKLF. The DNA of the CDR3 is TGTGCCTTGTGGGAGGTGAGGACCGAGAAACTCTTT.

The rearrangement uses TRGV9 and TRGJ1 or TRGJ2. V lost 3 bases and J lost 5; bases outside the gene matches: 7. CDR1 and CDR2 from the germline V gene are GITISATS and ISYDGTV (reference sequence). The CDR3 length is 13 residues. CDR3 coding DNA: TGTGCCTTGTGGGAGATACGTGATTATAAGAAACTCTTT. Protein: CALWEIRDYKKLF.

This clone was picked up a small number of times. At the DNA level, this CDR3 is encoded by other sequences in the same sample as well. The chain combines TRGV4 with TRGJ1 or TRGJ2. V was clipped by 3 bases and J by 7 bases; unmatched bases: 6. Germline CDR1 and CDR2: EGSTGY and YDSYTSSV. The CDR3 loop spans 12 amino acids. The CDR3 DNA reads TGTGCCACCTGGGATTCTCGGTATAAGAAACTCTTT. Protein product: CATWDSRYKKLF.

The chain uses TRGV9 and TRGJ1 or TRGJ2. Germline CDR1 and CDR2: GITISATS and ISYDGTV (reference sequence). The CDR3 sequence is 13 residues long. V lost 3 bases, J lost 4 bases, and 6 bases stayed unmatched. The CDR3 here is CALWECHYYKKLF. CDR3 nucleotide sequence: TGTGCCTTGTGGGAGTGTCACTATTATAAGAAACTCTTT.

Concerning this clone: At the DNA level, this CDR3 is encoded by other sequences in the same sample as well. The chain employs TRGV9 and TRGJ1 or TRGJ2. Germline V gene data show CDR1 as GITISATS and CDR2 as ISYDGTV (reference sequence). V gave up 1 base and J gave up 7 bases; unmatched junction bases: 10. The CDR3 consists of 14 residues. As DNA, the CDR3 is TGTGCCTTGTGGGAGGTATGGCAGGACTATAAGAAACTCTTT. Translating gives CALWEVWQDYKKLF.

The genes are TRGV4 and TRGJ1 or TRGJ2. Trimming cost V 6 bases and J 3 bases; bases outside gene matches: 14. CDR1 is EGSTGY, CDR2 YDSYTSSV, per germline. This CDR3 spans 15 amino acids. CDR3 protein: CATWSGGEVYYKKLF. DNA of the CDR3: TGTGCCACCTGGTCAGGGGGGGAGGTTTATTATAAGAAACTCTTT.

There are a few counts of this clone. The chain recombines TRGV5 with TRGJ1 or TRGJ2. The length of the CDR3 is 15 residues. Germline V gene lookup returns CDR1 VINAFY and CDR2 YDVSNSKD. V was pared by 0 bases and J by 6 bases, with 11 bases of the junction left unmatched. CDR3 sequence: CATWDRRAVGYKKLF. The CDR3 DNA follows: TGTGCCACCTGGGACAGGCGGGCGGTAGGTTATAAGAAACTCTTT.

This clone was recorded a few times. The chain uses TRGV4 and TRGJ1 or TRGJ2. CDR1 and CDR2 (germline): EGSTGY, YDSYTSSV. V lost 6 bases and J lost 11; bases outside the gene matches: 10. This CDR3 spans 11 amino acids. The CDR3 nucleotides are TGTGCCACCTGGTCCCAAGGTGAGAAACTCTTT. This encodes CATWSQGEKLF.

Details on this clone: A read error is possible here, since a much larger clone lies one base away. The chain has TRGV5 and TRGJ1 or TRGJ2. V was pared by 0 bases and J by 5 bases, with 7 bases of the junction left unmatched. This CDR3 region has 14 residues. Germline assignment: CDR1 VINAFY and CDR2 YDVSNSKD. The CDR3 DNA sequence: TGTGCCACCTGGGACAGGCTGGATGATTATAAGAAACTCTTT. This gives the protein CATWDRLDDYKKLF.